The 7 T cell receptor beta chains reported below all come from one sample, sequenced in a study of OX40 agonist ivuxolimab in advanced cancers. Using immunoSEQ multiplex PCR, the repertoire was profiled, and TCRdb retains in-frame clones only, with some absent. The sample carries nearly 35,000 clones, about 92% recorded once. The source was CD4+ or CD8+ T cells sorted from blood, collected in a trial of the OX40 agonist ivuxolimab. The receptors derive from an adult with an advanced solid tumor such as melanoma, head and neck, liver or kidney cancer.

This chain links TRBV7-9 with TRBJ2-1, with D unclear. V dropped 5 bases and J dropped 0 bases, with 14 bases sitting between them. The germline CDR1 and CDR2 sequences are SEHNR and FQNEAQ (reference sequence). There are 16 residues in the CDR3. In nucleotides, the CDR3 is TGTGCCAGCAGCCCATCCCAAACGAGCTCCTACAATGAGCAGTTCTTC. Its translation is CASSPSQTSSYNEQFF.

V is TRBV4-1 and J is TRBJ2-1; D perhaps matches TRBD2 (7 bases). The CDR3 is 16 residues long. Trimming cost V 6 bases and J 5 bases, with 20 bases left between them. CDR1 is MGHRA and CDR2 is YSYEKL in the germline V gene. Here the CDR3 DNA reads TGCGCCAGCAGATTCTGGGAGGGGGAGCCCAACAATGAGCAGTTCTTC. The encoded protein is CASRFWEGEPNNEQFF.

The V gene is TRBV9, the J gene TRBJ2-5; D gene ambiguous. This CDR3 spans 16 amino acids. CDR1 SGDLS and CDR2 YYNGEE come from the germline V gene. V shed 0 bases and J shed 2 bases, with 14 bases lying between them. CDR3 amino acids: CASSVGNRQYQETQYF. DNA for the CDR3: TGTGCCAGCAGCGTAGGTAATAGGCAGTATCAAGAGACCCAGTACTTC.

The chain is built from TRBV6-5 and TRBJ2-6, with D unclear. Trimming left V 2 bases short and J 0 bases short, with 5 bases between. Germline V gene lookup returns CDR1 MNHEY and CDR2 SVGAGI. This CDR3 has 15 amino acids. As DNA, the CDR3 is TGTGCCAGCAGTTACGACCGCTCTGGGGCCAACGTCCTGACTTTC. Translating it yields CASSYDRSGANVLTF.

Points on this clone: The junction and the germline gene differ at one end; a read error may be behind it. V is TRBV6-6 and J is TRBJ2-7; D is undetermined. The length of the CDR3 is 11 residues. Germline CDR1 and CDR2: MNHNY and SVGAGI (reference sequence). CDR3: CASSYSHEQYF. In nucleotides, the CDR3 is TGTGCCAGCAGTTACTCCCACGAGCAGTACTTC.

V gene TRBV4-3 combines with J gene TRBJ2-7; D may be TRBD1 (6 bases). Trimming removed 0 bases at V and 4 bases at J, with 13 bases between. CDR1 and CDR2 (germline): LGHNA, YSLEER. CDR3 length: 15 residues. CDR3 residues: CASSQERQASYEQYF. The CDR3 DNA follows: TGCGCCAGCAGCCAAGAGAGACAGGCCTCATACGAGCAGTACTTC.

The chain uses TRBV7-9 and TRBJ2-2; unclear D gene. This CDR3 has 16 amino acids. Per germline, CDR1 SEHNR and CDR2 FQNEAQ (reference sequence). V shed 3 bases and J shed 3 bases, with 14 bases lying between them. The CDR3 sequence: CASSFAARKDTGELFF. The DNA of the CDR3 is TGTGCCAGCAGCTTCGCCGCCCGTAAGGACACCGGGGAGCTGTTTTTT.